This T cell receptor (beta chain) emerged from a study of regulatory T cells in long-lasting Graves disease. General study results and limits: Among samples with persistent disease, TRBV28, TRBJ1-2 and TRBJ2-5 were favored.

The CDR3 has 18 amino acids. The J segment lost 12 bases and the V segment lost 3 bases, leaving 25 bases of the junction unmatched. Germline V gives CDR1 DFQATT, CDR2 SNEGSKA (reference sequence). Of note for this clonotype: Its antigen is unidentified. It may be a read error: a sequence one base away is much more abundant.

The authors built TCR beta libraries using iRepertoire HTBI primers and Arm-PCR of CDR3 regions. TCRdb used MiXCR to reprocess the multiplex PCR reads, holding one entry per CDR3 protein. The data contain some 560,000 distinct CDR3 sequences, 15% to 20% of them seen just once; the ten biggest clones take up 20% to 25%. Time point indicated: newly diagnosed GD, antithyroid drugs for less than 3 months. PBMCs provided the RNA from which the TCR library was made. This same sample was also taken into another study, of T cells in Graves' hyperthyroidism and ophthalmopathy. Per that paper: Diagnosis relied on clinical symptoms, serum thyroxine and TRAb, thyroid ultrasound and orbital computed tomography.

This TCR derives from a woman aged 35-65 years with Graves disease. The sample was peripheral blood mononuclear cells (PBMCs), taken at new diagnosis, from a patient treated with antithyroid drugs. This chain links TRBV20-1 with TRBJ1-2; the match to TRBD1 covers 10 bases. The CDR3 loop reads CSASSIGQGEFGSRPHTF. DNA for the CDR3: TGCAGTGCTAGTTCGATAGGACAGGGGGAATTTGGGTCCAGGCCCCACACCTTC.